This T cell receptor (beta chain) originates from a study of cytomegalovirus exposure and HLA in healthy donors. The PCR was carried out with 60 Vbeta primers and 13 Jbeta primers. This table comes from immunoSEQ multiplex PCR, and its TCRdb copy is limited to in-frame clones, with some not included. Of 140,000 or so clones listed, just over 70% are singletons. General study findings and limits: Sequencing had likely introduced a cluster of highly shared sequence variants as an artifact. Accurate prediction of HLA-A and HLA-B alleles (for most subjects) was reportedly achieved from TCR beta sequences.

As for this clone: Its antigen is currently unknown.

The origin of this receptor is a woman younger than 45 in good health and CMV-seronegative. Source material: PBMCs.

CDR3 protein: CASSPFGTGGHEQYF. CDR3 sequence (DNA): TGTGCCAGCAGTCCATTTGGGACAGGGGGTCACGAGCAGTACTTC. V usage is TRBV27 and J usage is TRBJ2-7, with TRBD1 identical over 11 bases. Germline loops: CDR1 MNHEY, CDR2 SMNVEV (reference sequence). The CDR3 runs 15 residues. Unmatched junction bases numbered 8, after V lost 5 bases and J lost 5 bases.